This T cell receptor (beta chain) was sequenced for a study of shared clonotypes between healthy human individuals. Trimming took 2 bases from V and 4 from J, leaving 17 bases between them. CDR1 and CDR2 (germline): GTSNPN, SVGIG (reference sequence). The CDR3 consists of 15 residues. On this clone: Its antigen remains unknown.

Study conclusions and caveats: Clonotype sharing across several donors was observed for 5% to 6.5% of naive CD4 clonotypes.

Once extracted for a subset, genomic DNA was divided evenly among several immunoSEQ plates. Sequencing used immunoSEQ multiplex PCR; TCRdb keeps in-frame clones, though not all of them. The sample records about 1.1 million clones, approximately 80% being singletons. This chain connects TRBV30 to TRBJ2-5; maybe TRBD2 (5 bases). The TCR was taken from a man in his late teens or twenties in good health. Some clones in this sample may be carry-over from other donors' samples. The source material was memory CD4+ T cells from PBMCs. Indicated subset: CD45RA-negative fraction. The CDR3: CAWSPPSGVVETQYF. Written as DNA, the CDR3 is TGTGCCTGGAGTCCCCCTTCCGGGGTGGTAGAGACCCAGTACTTC.